These 3 T cell receptor beta chains originate from one sample sequenced in a study of blood T cell repertoires in COVID-19. Sequenced by immunoSEQ multiplex PCR; TCRdb stores in-frame clones only, minus some. The data hold roughly 300,000 clones, with around 87% observed a single time. The sequenced sample consisted of peripheral blood. Receptor source: a woman aged 40 to 50 who had recovered from COVID-19.

This clone showed up just a few times. Other DNA sequences in this sample translate to the same CDR3. The J gene is TRBJ2-3, the V gene TRBV18; D is unresolved. CDR3 length equals 13 residues. Trimming removed 3 bases at V and 0 bases at J, with 4 bases between. The germline V gene encodes CDR1 KGHSH and CDR2 LQKENI. CDR3 residues: CASSPLSTDTQYF. DNA for the CDR3: TGTGCCAGCTCACCTCTCAGCACAGATACGCAGTATTTT.

The chain uses TRBV5-1 and TRBJ2-3, with 11 bases lining up with TRBD1. Germline V gene sequence: CDR1 SGHRS, CDR2 YFSETQ. The CDR3 extends over 15 amino acids. The J segment lost 6 bases and the V segment lost 4 bases, leaving 7 bases of the junction unmatched. This chain's CDR3 is CASSGGQGAGDTQYF. CDR3 sequence (DNA): TGCGCCAGCAGCGGAGGACAGGGGGCCGGGGATACGCAGTATTTT.

This clone is a singleton in its sample. The gene calls are TRBV7-9 and TRBJ1-2, with D hard to call. This CDR3 contains 15 residues. The V gene's germline CDR1 is SEHNR and CDR2 FQNEAQ (reference sequence). V lost 2 bases and J lost 4, with 14 bases in between. CDR3 bases: TGTGCCAGCAGCTTATCCACGGTTCTTGTCTATGGCTACACCTTC. This translates into CASSLSTVLVYGYTF.